This passage covers 2 T cell receptor beta chains from one sample sequenced in a study of T cell repertoires in cytomegalovirus infection. TCRdb redid the calling of the reads with MiXCR, one entry per CDR3 protein. The table shows 200,000 to 300,000 distinct CDR3 sequences, with roughly 13% occurring only once. Material for sequencing was PBMCs. These receptor sequences come from a human donor in good health (CMV status not recorded). Some clones in this sample may be carry-over from other donors' samples.

This clonotype was recorded many times. The chain employs TRBV28 and TRBJ2-7; no clear D. This CDR3 contains 15 residues. V was trimmed by 5 bases and J by 4 bases, leaving 18 bases between them. CDR1 and CDR2 from the germline V gene are MDHEN and SYDVKM. The CDR3 loop is CASSVPLGLGYEQYF. The CDR3 bases are TGTGCCAGCAGTGTCCCGCTTGGGCTAGGGTACGAGCAGTACTTC. Full variable domain (missing parts from reference TRBV28 and TRBJ2-7): DVKVTQSSRYLVKRTGEKVFLECVQDMDHENMFWYRQDPGLGLRLIYFSYDVKMKEKGDIPEGYSVSREKKERFSLILESASTNQTSMYLCASSVPLGLGYEQYFGPGTRLTVT.

This clonotype was found many times. This chain connects TRBV7-2 to TRBJ2-3; D is unclear. Germline V lookup: CDR1 SGHTA, CDR2 FQGNSA. The CDR3 extends over 13 amino acids. V was trimmed by 0 bases and J by 5 bases, leaving 6 bases between them. The CDR3 reads CASSLASEDTQYF. Written as DNA, the CDR3 is TGTGCCAGCAGCTTAGCTTCGGAAGATACGCAGTATTTT.